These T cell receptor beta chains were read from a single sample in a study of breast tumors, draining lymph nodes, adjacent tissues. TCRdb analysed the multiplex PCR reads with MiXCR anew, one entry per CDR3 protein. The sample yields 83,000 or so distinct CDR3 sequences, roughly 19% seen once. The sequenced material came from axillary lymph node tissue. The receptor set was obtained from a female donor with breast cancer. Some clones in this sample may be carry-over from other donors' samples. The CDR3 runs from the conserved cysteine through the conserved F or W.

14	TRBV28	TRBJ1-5	CASSDTGLNQPQHF
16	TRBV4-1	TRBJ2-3	CASRDRAGETTDTQYF
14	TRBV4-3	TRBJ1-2	CASSQGDRDYGYTF
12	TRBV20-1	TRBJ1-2	CSSRGANYGYTF
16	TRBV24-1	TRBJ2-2	CATSDPRPPNTGELFF
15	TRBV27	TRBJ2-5	CASRTGTSGTLSQYF
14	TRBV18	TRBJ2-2	CASSPGGYTGELFF
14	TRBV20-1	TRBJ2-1	CSATIAGSSGEQFF
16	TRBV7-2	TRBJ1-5	CASSPYRVTGNQPQHF
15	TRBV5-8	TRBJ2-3	CASSPRGYSTDTQYF
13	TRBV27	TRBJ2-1	CASSSGTSPEQFF
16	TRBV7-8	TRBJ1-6	CASSLGGDSYNSPLHF
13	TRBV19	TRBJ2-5	CASKRTDQETQYF
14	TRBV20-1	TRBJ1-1	CSASRGLLLTEAFF
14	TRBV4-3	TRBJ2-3	CASSRGLTTDTQYF
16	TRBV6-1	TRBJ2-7	CASSSSSGTSPGEQYF
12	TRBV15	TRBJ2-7	CATSRPGYEQYF
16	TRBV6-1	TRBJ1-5	CASSEKNRGSNQPQHF
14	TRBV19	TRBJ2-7	CASSIYSGSYEQYF
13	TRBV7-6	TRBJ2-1	CASSLSMYNEQFF
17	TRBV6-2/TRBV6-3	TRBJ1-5	CASSYSGGIGSNQPQHF
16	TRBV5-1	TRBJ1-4	CASSLEGKPTNEKLFF
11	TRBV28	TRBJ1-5	CASSFHQPQHF
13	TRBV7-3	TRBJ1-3	CASSSGSGNTIYF
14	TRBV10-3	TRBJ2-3	CAISAAGDTDTQYF
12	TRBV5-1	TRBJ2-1	CASSTQGFEQFF
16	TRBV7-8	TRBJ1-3	CASSFSTGTAGNTIYF
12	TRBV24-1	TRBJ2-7	CATSAPIGEQYF
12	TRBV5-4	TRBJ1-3	CASSTLGNTIYF
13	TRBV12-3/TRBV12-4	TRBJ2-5	CASSLRHYETQYF
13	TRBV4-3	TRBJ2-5	CASSQDQGETQYF
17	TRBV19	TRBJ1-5	CASSNHPTGFSNQPQHF
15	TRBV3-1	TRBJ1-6	CASSQSGSDSSPLHF
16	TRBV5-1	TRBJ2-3	CASSLNSGSYTDTQYF
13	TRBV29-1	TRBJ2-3	CSVEKHSTDTQYF
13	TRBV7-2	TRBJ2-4	CASSFDYLSIQYF
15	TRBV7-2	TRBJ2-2	CASSSTSGYTGELFF
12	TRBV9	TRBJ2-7	CASSPNRYEQYF
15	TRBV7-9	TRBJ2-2	CASSFDGVGTGELFF
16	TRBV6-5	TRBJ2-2	CASRLAGGPDTGELFF
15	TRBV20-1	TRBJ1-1	CSARDGGQGDTEAFF
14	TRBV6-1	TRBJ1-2	CASRAGQGADGYTF
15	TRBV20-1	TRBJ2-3	CSASVRGLSTDTQYF
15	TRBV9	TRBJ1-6	CASSSLAIGNSPLHF
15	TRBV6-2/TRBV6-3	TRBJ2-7	CASSYSGGGSYEQYF
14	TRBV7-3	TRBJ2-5	CASSFQGSQETQYF
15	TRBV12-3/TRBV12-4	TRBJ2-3	CASSFWSLAEGQGNF
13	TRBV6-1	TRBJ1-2	CASSEVPHDGYTF
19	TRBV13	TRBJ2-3	CASSLLTSGRARDTDTQYF
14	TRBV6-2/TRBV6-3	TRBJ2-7	CASSPLTGTYEQYF